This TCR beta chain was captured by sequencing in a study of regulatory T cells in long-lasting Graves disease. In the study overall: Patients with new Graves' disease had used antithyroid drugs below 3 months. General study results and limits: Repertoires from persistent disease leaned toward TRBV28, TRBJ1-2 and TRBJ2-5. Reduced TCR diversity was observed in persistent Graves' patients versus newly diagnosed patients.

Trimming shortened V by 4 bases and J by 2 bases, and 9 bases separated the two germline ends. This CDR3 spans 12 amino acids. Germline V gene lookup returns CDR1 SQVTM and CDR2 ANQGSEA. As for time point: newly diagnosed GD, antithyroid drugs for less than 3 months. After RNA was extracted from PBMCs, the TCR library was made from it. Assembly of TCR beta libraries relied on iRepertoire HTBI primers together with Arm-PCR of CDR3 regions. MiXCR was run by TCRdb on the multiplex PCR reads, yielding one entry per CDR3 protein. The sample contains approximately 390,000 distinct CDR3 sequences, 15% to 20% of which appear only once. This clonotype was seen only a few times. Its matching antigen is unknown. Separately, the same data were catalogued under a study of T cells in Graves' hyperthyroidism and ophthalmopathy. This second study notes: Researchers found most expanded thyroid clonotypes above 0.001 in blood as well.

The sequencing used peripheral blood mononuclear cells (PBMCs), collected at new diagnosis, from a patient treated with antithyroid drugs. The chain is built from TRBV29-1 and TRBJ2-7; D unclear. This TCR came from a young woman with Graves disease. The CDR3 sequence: CSVGVTPYEQYF. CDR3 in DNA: TGCAGCGTTGGGGTGACACCCTACGAGCAGTACTTC.